The rows below give T cell receptor beta chains drawn from one sample of a study of blood T cells in healthy people across ages. TCRdb ran MiXCR on the 5' RACE reads and lists one entry per CDR3 protein. The sample records under 800,000 distinct CDR3 sequences, about 21% being singletons. Sequenced sample: blood. These receptors were taken from a man aged 70 or older in good health. The CDR3 runs from the conserved cysteine through the conserved F or W. A D gene is named only where the DNA matches it firmly. Clone size appears in some rows only: once, few, many, or a class for an expanded clone.

.	TRBV20-1	TRBD2	15	TRBJ2-1	TGCAGTGCGCCGACTAGCGGGAGACTTGACAATGAGCAGTTCTTC	CSAPTSGRLDNEQFF
many	TRBV11-2	.	11	TRBJ2-3	TGTGCCAGCAGCCCAGGACTATCCGTGTCTTTT	CASSPGLSVSF
many	TRBV27	.	13	TRBJ2-7	TGTGCCAGCAGTTTATCAGGACGGTGGGAGCAGTACTTC	CASSLSGRWEQYF
many	TRBV20-1	.	14	TRBJ1-4	TGCAGTGCTACAAGGGAGGCAACTAATGAAAAACTGTTTTTT	CSATREATNEKLFF
.	TRBV5-1	TRBD1	15	TRBJ2-2	TGCGCCAGCAGCCGAGGGGGCGCGAACACCGGGGAGCTGTTTTTT	CASSRGGANTGELFF
.	TRBV20-1	TRBD1	15	TRBJ2-7	TGCAGTGCTAGACAACTCCGGGACAGGGCGGAGGAGCAGTACTTC	CSARQLRDRAEEQYF
few	TRBV10-3	.	16	TRBJ2-1	TGTGCCATCAGTGACCCTAGCTTGAGCTCCTACAATGAGCAGTTCTTC	CAISDPSLSSYNEQFF
.	TRBV5-1	.	13	TRBJ1-1	TGCGCCAGCAGCTTGGGCAGGAACTCTGAAGCTTTCTTT	CASSLGRNSEAFF
.	TRBV18	.	14	TRBJ2-4	TGTGCCAGCTCACCACTAGAGGCCAAAAACATTCAGTACTTC	CASSPLEAKNIQYF
few	TRBV25-1	.	15	TRBJ2-1	TGTGCCAGCAGTGCAGCTGGGGGCTACTACAATGAGCAGTTCTTC	CASSAAGGYYNEQFF
.	TRBV24-1	.	14	TRBJ2-1	TGTGCCACCAGTGTATCGGAATCCTACAATGAGCAGTTCTTC	CATSVSESYNEQFF
few	TRBV20-1	TRBD1	13	TRBJ2-5	TGCAGTGCTTCAACAGGGGCCCTGGAGACCCAGTACTTC	CSASTGALETQYF
few	TRBV4-1	TRBD2	16	TRBJ2-3	TGCGCCAGCAGATCGGGGCTAGCGGGTAGCACAGATACGCAGTATTTT	CASRSGLAGSTDTQYF
.	TRBV15	TRBD2	17	TRBJ2-5	TGTGCCACCAGCAGAGATTTACCTAGCGGGAGCGGAGAGACCCAGTACTTC	CATSRDLPSGSGETQYF
.	TRBV5-6	.	15	TRBJ2-4	TGTGCCAGCAGCTTGGTTGAGGCATCGGAAAACATTCAGTACTTC	CASSLVEASENIQYF